The 22 T cell receptor beta chains below all came from one sample that was sequenced in a study of T-cell memory formation after mild COVID-19. TCRdb reprocessed the 5' RACE reads with MiXCR, giving one entry per CDR3 protein. The data contain 270,000 or so distinct CDR3 sequences, approximately 15% of them singletons. The sequenced material came from PBMCs or a T cell subset sorted from them (not recorded which). Receptors originate from a man between 18 and 29 years old who had mild COVID-19 (a few samples of this study predate the infection). Cell type and time point are not known.

The chain couples TRBV28 to TRBJ1-3; perhaps TRBD1 as D (5 bases). Germline V CDR1 and CDR2: MDHEN, SYDVKM. This CDR3 has 14 residues. The V and J ends lost 8 bases and 4 bases respectively, with 15 bases between them. This CDR3 reads CASGLGGDGNTIYF. Here the CDR3 DNA reads TGTGCCAGCGGACTGGGAGGGGACGGAAACACCATATATTTT. The whole variable domain, filled in from reference TRBV28 and TRBJ1-3, reads DVKVTQSSRYLVKRTGEKVFLECVQDMDHENMFWYRQDPGLGLRLIYFSYDVKMKEKGDIPEGYSVSREKKERFSLILESASTNQTSMYLCASGLGGDGNTIYFGEGSWLTVV.

V gene TRBV11-1 combines with J gene TRBJ2-7; D uncertain. The V gene lost 3 bases and the J gene lost 0 bases, with 9 bases spanning the gap. CDR1 and CDR2 from the germline V gene are SGHAT and FQDESV (reference sequence). The length of the CDR3 is 14 residues. The CDR3 protein is CASSFYETSYEQYF. CDR3 sequence (DNA): TGTGCCAGCAGCTTTTATGAAACCTCCTACGAGCAGTACTTC.

The V gene is TRBV3-1, the J gene TRBJ2-3; unclear D gene. The germline V and J ends were trimmed by 4 bases and 6 bases, with 17 bases remaining between them. CDR1 and CDR2 from the germline V gene are LGHDT and YNNKEL (reference sequence). The CDR3 loop spans 15 amino acids. For the CDR3, the DNA is TGTGCCAGCAGCCCGGCAGCCCCGATTGGGGATACGCAGTATTTT. Translated, it gives CASSPAAPIGDTQYF.

This clonotype was recorded a few times. The J gene is TRBJ1-1, the V gene TRBV5-1, with a weak D call TRBD1 (6 bases). The germline V gene has CDR1 SGHRS and CDR2 YFSETQ. The V end was cut by 8 bases, the J end by 5 bases, with 10 bases between. There are 11 residues in the CDR3. CDR3 loop: CASKGGTEAFF. The CDR3 DNA sequence: TGCGCCAGTAAAGGGGGAACTGAAGCTTTCTTT.

This clonotype was detected only a few times. The V and J genes are TRBV28 and TRBJ2-5, with 7 bases lining up with TRBD1. V dropped 6 bases and J dropped 2; count of bases not matched to a gene: 9. Germline V gives CDR1 MDHEN, CDR2 SYDVKM. The CDR3 is made up of 15 amino acids. In DNA, the CDR3 is TGTGCCAGCAGATCTAACAGGGGAACTCAAGAGACCCAGTACTTC. This codes for CASRSNRGTQETQYF.

The V gene is TRBV7-2, the J gene TRBJ2-5; D is ambiguous. Trimming cost V 5 bases and J 5 bases, with 12 bases left between them. The germline CDR1 and CDR2 sequences are SGHTA and FQGNSA. This CDR3 spans 13 amino acids. The CDR3 loop reads CASSPTMSETQYF. CDR3 DNA sequence: TGTGCCAGCAGCCCGACAATGTCGGAGACCCAGTACTTC. The full variable domain, in which reference TRBV7-2 and TRBJ2-5 provide the parts outside the CDR3, is GAGVSQSPSNKVTEKGKDVELRCDPISGHTALYWYRQSLGQGLEFLIYFQGNSAPDKSGLPSDRFSAERTGGSVSTLTIQRTQQEDSAVYLCASSPTMSETQYFGPGTRLLVL.

This clonotype appeared a few times. The chain recombines TRBV12-3 or TRBV12-4 with TRBJ2-3, with D possibly TRBD1 on 6 matching bases. V lost 5 bases and J lost 4, with 22 bases in between. CDR3 size: 17 residues. This chain's CDR3 is CASSLPVGGPKADTQYF. CDR3 coding DNA: TGTGCCAGCAGTCTCCCAGTAGGGGGTCCCAAGGCAGATACGCAGTATTTT.

With respect to this clonotype: One end of the junction does not line up with germline, which may come from a read error. The V gene is TRBV4-2, the J gene TRBJ1-1; unclear D gene. The length of the CDR3 is 13 residues. CDR1 LGHNA and CDR2 YNFKEQ come from the germline V gene. This CDR3 is CASSQEWLTEALF. CDR3 bases: TGTGCCAGCAGCCAAGAATGGCTCACTGAAGCTTTATTT.

This rearrangement joins TRBV7-2 to TRBJ1-3; no clear D gene. Trimming took 3 bases from V and 2 from J, leaving 11 bases between them. The germline V gene has CDR1 SGHTA and CDR2 FQGNSA. The CDR3 length is 15 residues. The CDR3 DNA follows: TGTGCCAGCAGCTTGATAGCGAGGCCTGGAAACACCATATATTTT. It translates to CASSLIARPGNTIYF. The complete variable domain, with remaining parts taken from reference TRBV7-2 and TRBJ1-3, reads GAGVSQSPSNKVTEKGKDVELRCDPISGHTALYWYRQSLGQGLEFLIYFQGNSAPDKSGLPSDRFSAERTGGSVSTLTIQRTQQEDSAVYLCASSLIARPGNTIYFGEGSWLTVV.

This clonotype was seen repeatedly, ten times or more. The chain is built from TRBV18 and TRBJ1-2; possibly TRBD1 for D (5 bases). Germline CDR1 is KGHSH and CDR2 is LQKENI. This CDR3 is 13 amino acids long. Trimming took 2 bases from V and 2 from J, leaving 6 bases between them. The CDR3 loop is CASSPGGNYGYTF. CDR3 DNA sequence: TGTGCCAGCTCACCAGGGGGGAACTATGGCTACACCTTC.

The chain joins TRBV20-1 to TRBJ2-7; TRBD1 aligns across 8 bases. Unmatched junction bases numbered 19, after V lost 6 bases and J lost 3 bases. The CDR3 length is 17 residues. Per the germline V gene, CDR1 is DFQATT and CDR2 is SNEGSKA (reference sequence). The CDR3 DNA is TGCAGTGCAGCTCGGAGCCAGACCGGGACAGGCTACTACGAGCAGTACGTC. Translated, it gives CSAARSQTGTGYYEQYV.

The sample holds a few counts of this clonotype. The chain carries TRBV14 and TRBJ2-3, with 8 bases that match TRBD1. J gave up 6 bases and V 1 base, and 6 bases lay outside the gene matches. This CDR3 has 15 residues. CDR1 is SGHDN, CDR2 FVKESK, per germline. CDR3: CASSQAGGAGDTQYF. CDR3 DNA sequence: TGTGCCAGCAGCCAAGCAGGGGGCGCCGGGGATACGCAGTATTTT.

J is TRBJ1-4 and V is TRBV10-3, with D tentatively TRBD1 (5 bases). The length of the CDR3 is 15 residues. The germline V and J ends were trimmed by 4 bases and 5 bases, with 14 bases remaining between them. From germline, CDR1 is ENHRY and CDR2 SYGVKD. CDR3 DNA sequence: TGTGCCATCAGTGGGGGGACCTCCCAAAATGAAAAACTGTTTTTT. It encodes CAISGGTSQNEKLFF.

This clonotype was counted a few times. The CDR3 is CSARVVGEQYF. CDR3 nucleotide sequence: TGCAGTGCTAGAGTGGTCGGCGAGCAGTACTTC. This chain uses TRBV20-1 with TRBJ2-7; D is unresolved. The ends were cut back, 1 base at V and 6 bases at J, with 7 bases in the middle. Germline CDR1 and CDR2: DFQATT and SNEGSKA (reference sequence). This CDR3 region has 11 residues.

This chain uses TRBV4-3 with TRBJ1-5, with D maybe TRBD1 (5 bases). CDR3 length equals 15 residues. V shed 5 bases and J shed 6 bases, with 17 bases lying between them. Per the germline V gene, CDR1 is LGHNA and CDR2 is YSLEER. For the CDR3, the DNA is TGCGCCAGCAGCACAGAGCGAGTCGGGGGTCAGCCCCAGCATTTT. This gives the protein CASSTERVGGQPQHF.

In its sample, this clonotype was seen a few times. CDR3 sequence reads: CASRVTASGANVLTF. CDR3 nucleotides: TGTGCCAGCAGAGTTACAGCCTCTGGGGCCAACGTCCTGACTTTC. The rearrangement uses TRBV12-3 or TRBV12-4 and TRBJ2-6; D remains ambiguous. The CDR3 is 15 amino acids. V was pared by 6 bases and J by 0 bases, with 9 bases between.

The V gene is TRBV21-1, the J gene TRBJ2-3; the tabulated D call, TRBD1, remains unverified against the DNA. TRBV21-1 is reported as a pseudogene. CDR3 length: 16 amino acids. As DNA, the CDR3 is TGTGCCAGCAGCCTCGGACAGCGCTCTGGCACAGATACGCAGTATTTT. It yields the protein CASSLGQRSGTDTQYF.

The chain links TRBV10-3 to TRBJ1-2; D is possibly TRBD1 (5 bases). The germline V gene encodes CDR1 ENHRY and CDR2 SYGVKD. Trimming removed 7 bases from V and 8 bases from J, with 14 bases in between. The CDR3 length is 12 residues. As DNA, the CDR3 is TGTGCCATCACCAGGGACGGTGACGGCTACACCTTC. Its translation is CAITRDGDGYTF.

This clonotype has a handful of counts. Here the CDR3 DNA reads TGTGCCAGCTCACCAAGGGAGTGGAACACCGGGGAGCTGTTTTTT. Amino acid sequence: CASSPREWNTGELFF. The genes are TRBV18 and TRBJ2-2, with D maybe TRBD2 (5 bases). This CDR3 is 15 amino acids long. Germline assignment: CDR1 KGHSH and CDR2 LQKENI. Between the trimmed V and J ends, which lost 2 bases and 1 base, there was a span of 8 bases. Variable domain in full (rest from reference TRBV18 and TRBJ2-2): NAGVMQNPRHLVRRRGQEARLRCSPMKGHSHVYWYRQLPEEGLKFMVYLQKENIIDESGMPKERFSAEFPKEGPSILRIQQVVRGDSAAYFCASSPREWNTGELFFGEGSRLTVL.

This clonotype was observed a few times. This chain uses TRBV7-2 with TRBJ1-2; TRBD1 might be the D (5 bases). Trimming pared 5 bases from V and 4 bases from J, leaving 14 bases between. Germline-derived CDR1 and CDR2 are SGHTA and FQGNSA. The CDR3 loop spans 14 amino acids. CDR3: CASSSPGVGYGYTF. CDR3 DNA: TGTGCCAGCAGCAGTCCGGGGGTTGGCTATGGCTACACCTTC.

The chain has TRBV5-6 and TRBJ1-5; a weak D match, TRBD1 (5 bases). Germline values: CDR1 SGHDT, CDR2 YYEEEE. Trimming removed 4 bases from V and 7 bases from J, with 18 bases in between. The CDR3 is made up of 15 amino acids. The CDR3 region is CASSVAGRGGQPQHF. CDR3 sequence (DNA): TGTGCCAGCAGCGTAGCTGGGCGGGGCGGGCAGCCCCAGCATTTT. Complete variable domain (other parts from reference TRBV5-6 and TRBJ1-5): DAGVTQSPTHLIKTRGQQVTLRCSPKSGHDTVSWYQQALGQGPQFIFQYYEEEERQRGNFPDRFSGHQFPNYSSELNVNALLLGDSALYLCASSVAGRGGQPQHFGDGTRLSIL.

The V call is TRBV18, the J call TRBJ2-1; 7 bases are a match to TRBD2. In germline, CDR1 is KGHSH, CDR2 LQKENI. V trimming: 3 bases; J trimming: 0 bases; junction bases outside the gene matches: 5. The CDR3 sequence is 16 residues long. The CDR3 DNA reads as TGTGCCAGCTCACCCCGCGGGGGTAGCTCCTACAATGAGCAGTTCTTC. Translation gives CASSPRGGSSYNEQFF.